This record concerns one T cell receptor beta chain sequence. The antigen is not known. From the RT-PCR reads, TCRdb called clonotypes with MiXCR, one entry per CDR3 protein. The sample yields fewer than 250,000 distinct CDR3 sequences, approximately 15% seen once. The CDR3 covers 12 residues. V lost 5 bases, J lost 8 bases, and 6 bases stayed unmatched. This sample is drawn from a study of response to subunit inactivated influenza vaccine. General observations from the study: Authors proposed each seasonal influenza vaccination draws in few new T cells.

The clonotype comes from a man aged 50-59 years who received an inactivated influenza vaccine. The chain combines TRBV12-3 or TRBV12-4 with TRBJ2-7, with 7 bases that match TRBD2. This specimen was CD8+ T cells sorted from PBMCs, taken roughly 5 days after vaccination. The CDR3 sequence is CASSPQRGQQYF. In DNA, the CDR3 is TGTGCCAGCAGTCCTCAGCGGGGACAGCAGTACTTC.